This TCR beta chain is from a study of blood T cell repertoires in COVID-19. The CDR3 sequence is 15 residues long. V lost 7 bases, J lost 2 bases, and 18 bases lay in between. Per germline, CDR1 MDHEN and CDR2 SYDVKM. Authors' processing steps: Estimated nucleated cell counts came from reference gene primer amplification. The data were produced by immunoSEQ multiplex PCR, yet TCRdb's version contains in-frame clones alone and is incomplete. That table furnishes V, J and clone size, whereas the DNA furnished D and trimming. The table has about 190,000 clones, around 80% seen once. Sequenced material: peripheral blood. This sequence was found in an elderly woman with active or convalescent COVID-19. V and J are TRBV28 and TRBJ2-7; D gene unclear. The CDR3 nucleotides read TGTGCCAGCACAGATGTGGGCAGGTTGGCCTACGAGCAGTACTTC. It is translated as CASTDVGRLAYEQYF. Looking up the rest from reference TRBV28 and TRBJ2-7 gives the full variable domain: DVKVTQSSRYLVKRTGEKVFLECVQDMDHENMFWYRQDPGLGLRLIYFSYDVKMKEKGDIPEGYSVSREKKERFSLILESASTNQTSMYLCASTDVGRLAYEQYFGPGTRLTVT.